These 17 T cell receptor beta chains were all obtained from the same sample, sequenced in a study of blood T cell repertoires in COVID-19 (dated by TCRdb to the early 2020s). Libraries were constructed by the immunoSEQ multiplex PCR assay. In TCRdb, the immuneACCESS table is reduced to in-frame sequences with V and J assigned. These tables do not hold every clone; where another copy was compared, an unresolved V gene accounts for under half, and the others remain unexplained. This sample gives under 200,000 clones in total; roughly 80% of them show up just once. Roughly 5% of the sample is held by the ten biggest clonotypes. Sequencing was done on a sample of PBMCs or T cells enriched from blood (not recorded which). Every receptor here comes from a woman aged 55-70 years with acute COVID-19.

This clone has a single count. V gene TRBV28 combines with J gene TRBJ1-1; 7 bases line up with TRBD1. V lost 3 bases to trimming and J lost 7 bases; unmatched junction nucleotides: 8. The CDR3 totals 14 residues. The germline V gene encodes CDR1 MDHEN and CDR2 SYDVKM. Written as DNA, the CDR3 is TGTGCCAGCAGTTTCCCCGACAGGGATGGTGAAGCTTTCTTT. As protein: CASSFPDRDGEAFF.

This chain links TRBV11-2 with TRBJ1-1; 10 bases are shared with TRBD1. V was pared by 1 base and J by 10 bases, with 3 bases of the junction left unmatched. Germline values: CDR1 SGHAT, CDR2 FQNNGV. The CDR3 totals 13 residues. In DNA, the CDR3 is TGTGCCAGCAGCTTAGGACAGGGGGCGGTAGCTTTCTTT. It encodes CASSLGQGAVAFF.

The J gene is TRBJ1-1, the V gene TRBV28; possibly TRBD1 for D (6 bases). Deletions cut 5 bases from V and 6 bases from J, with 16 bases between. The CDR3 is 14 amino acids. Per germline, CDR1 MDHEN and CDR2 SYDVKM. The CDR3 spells CASSRTGFDPEAFF. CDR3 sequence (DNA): TGTGCCAGCAGTCGAACAGGGTTCGATCCTGAAGCTTTCTTT.

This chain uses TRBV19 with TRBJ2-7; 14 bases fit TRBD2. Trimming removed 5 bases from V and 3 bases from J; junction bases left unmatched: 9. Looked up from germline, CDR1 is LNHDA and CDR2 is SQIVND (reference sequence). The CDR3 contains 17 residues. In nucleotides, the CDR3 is TGTGCCAGTAGTCCCGGGACTAGCGGGGGACGGGACTACGAGCAGTACTTC. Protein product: CASSPGTSGGRDYEQYF.

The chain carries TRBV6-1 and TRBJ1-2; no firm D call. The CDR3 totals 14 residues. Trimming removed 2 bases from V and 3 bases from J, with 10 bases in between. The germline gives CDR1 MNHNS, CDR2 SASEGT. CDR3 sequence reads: CASSEFSVDYGYTF. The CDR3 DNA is TGTGCCAGCAGTGAATTCTCAGTCGACTATGGCTACACCTTC.

CDR3 amino acids: CASSFTSGANTGELFF. CDR3 bases: TGTGCCAGCAGCTTTACTAGCGGGGCGAACACCGGGGAGCTGTTTTTT. The gene calls are TRBV11-2 and TRBJ2-2, with 10 bases that match TRBD2. V lost 3 bases and J lost 0; bases outside the gene matches: 1. The CDR3 extends over 16 amino acids. Germline CDR1 is SGHAT and CDR2 is FQNNGV.

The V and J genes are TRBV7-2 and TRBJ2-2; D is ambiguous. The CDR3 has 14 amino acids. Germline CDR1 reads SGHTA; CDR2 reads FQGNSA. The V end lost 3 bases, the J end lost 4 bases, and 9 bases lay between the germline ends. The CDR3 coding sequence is TGTGCCAGCAGCTTTCTCGGCGGCACCGGGGAGCTGTTTTTT. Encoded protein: CASSFLGGTGELFF.

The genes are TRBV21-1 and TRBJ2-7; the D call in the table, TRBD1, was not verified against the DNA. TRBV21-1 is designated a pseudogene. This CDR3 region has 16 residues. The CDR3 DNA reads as TGTGCCAGCACCATAATTCGGTCTGAACAGGCCTACGAGCAGTACTTC. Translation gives CASTIIRSEQAYEQYF.

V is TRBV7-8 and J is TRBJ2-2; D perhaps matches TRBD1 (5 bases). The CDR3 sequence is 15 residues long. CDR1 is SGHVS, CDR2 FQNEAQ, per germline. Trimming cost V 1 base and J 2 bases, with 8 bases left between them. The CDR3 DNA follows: TGTGCCAGCAGCTTAGAACGGACAAACACCGGGGAGCTGTTTTTT. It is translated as CASSLERTNTGELFF.

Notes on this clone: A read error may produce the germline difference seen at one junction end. This CDR3 reads CASTLQRGRGYGYTF. The CDR3 nucleotides are TGTGCCAGCACTTTACAGAGGGGGAGGGGCTATGGCTACACCTTC. The chain is built from TRBV27 and TRBJ1-2, with TRBD1 as a possible D gene (6 bases). Per the germline V gene, CDR1 is MNHEY and CDR2 is SMNVEV (reference sequence). The CDR3 consists of 15 residues.

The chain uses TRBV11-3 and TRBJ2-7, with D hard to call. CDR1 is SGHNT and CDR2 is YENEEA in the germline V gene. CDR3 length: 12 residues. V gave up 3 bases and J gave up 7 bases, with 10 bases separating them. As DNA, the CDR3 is TGTGCCAGCAGCTTGGTCGTCGGGGAGCAGTACTTC. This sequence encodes CASSLVVGEQYF. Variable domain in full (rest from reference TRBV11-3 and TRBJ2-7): EAGVVQSPRYKIIEKKQPVAFWCNPISGHNTLYWYLQNLGQGPELLIRYENEEAVDDSQLPKDRFSAERLKGVDSTLKIQPAELGDSAVYLCASSLVVGEQYFGPGTRLTVT.

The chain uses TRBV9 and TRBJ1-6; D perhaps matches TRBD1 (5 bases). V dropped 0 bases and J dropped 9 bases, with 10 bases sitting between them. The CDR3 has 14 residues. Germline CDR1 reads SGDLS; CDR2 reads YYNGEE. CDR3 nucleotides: TGTGCCAGCAGCGTAGAGGCAGGGTCTTCACCCCTCCACTTT. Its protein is CASSVEAGSSPLHF.

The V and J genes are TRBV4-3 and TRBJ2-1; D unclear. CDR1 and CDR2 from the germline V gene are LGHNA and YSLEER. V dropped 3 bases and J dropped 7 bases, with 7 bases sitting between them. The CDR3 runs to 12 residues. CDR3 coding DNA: TGCGCCAGCAGCCAGTTCGGGAATGAGCAGTTCTTC. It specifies CASSQFGNEQFF.

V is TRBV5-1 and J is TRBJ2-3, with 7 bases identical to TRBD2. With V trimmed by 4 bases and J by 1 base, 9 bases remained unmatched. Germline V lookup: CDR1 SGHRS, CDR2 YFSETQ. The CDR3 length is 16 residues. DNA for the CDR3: TGCGCCAGCAGCCCCCAGCCAACTAGCGGCACAGATACGCAGTATTTT. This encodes CASSPQPTSGTDTQYF.

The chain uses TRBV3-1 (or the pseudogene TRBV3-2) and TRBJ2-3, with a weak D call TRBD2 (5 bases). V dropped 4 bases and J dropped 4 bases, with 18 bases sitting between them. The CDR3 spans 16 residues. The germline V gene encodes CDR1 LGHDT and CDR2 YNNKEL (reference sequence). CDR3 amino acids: CASSPITKAVPDTQYF. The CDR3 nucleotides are TGTGCCAGCAGCCCGATAACGAAAGCGGTCCCAGATACGCAGTATTTT.

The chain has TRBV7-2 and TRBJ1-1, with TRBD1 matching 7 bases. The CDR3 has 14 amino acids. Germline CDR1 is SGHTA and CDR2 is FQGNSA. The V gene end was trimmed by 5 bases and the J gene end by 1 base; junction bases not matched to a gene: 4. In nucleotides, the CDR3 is TGTGCCAGCAGCACCCGACAGGGGAACACTGAAGCTTTCTTT. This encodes CASSTRQGNTEAFF.

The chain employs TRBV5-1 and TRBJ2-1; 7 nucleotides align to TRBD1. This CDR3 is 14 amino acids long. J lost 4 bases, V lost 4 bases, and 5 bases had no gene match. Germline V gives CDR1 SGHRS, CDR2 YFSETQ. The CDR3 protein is CASSLGTDYNEQFF. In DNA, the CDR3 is TGCGCCAGCAGCCTAGGGACAGATTACAATGAGCAGTTCTTC.